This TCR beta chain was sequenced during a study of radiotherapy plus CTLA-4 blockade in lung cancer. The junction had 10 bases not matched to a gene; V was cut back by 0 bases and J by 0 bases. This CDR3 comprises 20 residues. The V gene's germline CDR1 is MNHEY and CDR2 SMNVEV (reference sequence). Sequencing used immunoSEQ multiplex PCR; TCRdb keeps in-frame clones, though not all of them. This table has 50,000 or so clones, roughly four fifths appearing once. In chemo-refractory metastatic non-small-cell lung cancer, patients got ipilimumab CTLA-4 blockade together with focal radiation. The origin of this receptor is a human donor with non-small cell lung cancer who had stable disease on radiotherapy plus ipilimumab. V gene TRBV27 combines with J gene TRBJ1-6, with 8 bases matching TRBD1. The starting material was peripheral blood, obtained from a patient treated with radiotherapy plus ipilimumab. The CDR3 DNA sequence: TGTGCCAGCAGTTTATCGAGCAGGGGGCCGGCGAGCTCCTATAATTCACCCCTCCACTTT. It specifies CASSLSSRGPASSYNSPLHF.